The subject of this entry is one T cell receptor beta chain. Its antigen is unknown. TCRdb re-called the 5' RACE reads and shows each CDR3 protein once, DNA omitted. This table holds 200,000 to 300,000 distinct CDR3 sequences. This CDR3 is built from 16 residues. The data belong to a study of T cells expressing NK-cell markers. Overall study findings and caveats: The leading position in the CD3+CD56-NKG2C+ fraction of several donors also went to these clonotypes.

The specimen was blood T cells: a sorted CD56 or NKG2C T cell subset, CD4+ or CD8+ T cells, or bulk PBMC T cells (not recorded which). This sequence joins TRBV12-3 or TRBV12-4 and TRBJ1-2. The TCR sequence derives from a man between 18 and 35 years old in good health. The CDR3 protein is CASSLAGRAPNYGYTF.